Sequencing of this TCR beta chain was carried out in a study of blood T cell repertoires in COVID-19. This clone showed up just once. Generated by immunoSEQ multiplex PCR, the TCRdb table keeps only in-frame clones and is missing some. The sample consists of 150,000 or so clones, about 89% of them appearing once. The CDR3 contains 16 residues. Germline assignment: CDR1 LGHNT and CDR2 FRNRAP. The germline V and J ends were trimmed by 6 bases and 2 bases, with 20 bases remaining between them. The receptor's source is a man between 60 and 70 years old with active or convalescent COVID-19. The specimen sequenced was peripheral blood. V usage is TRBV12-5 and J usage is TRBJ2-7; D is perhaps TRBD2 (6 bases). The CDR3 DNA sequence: TGTGCTAGTGGCACTCTAAGGGCGGGGAACCCCTACGAGCAGTACTTC. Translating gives CASGTLRAGNPYEQYF.